This T cell receptor beta chain was obtained from a study of shared clonotypes between healthy human individuals. V dropped 6 bases and J dropped 2 bases, with 19 bases sitting between them. The CDR3 covers 16 residues. Germline assignment: CDR1 MDHEN and CDR2 SYDVKM. Some clones are missing from TCRdb's copy, which holds only in-frame ones; the method was immunoSEQ multiplex PCR. The data hold some 660,000 clones, with approximately 73% observed a single time. The sample taken for sequencing was memory CD4+ T cells sorted from blood. Subset given: CD45RA-negative fraction. The genes are TRBV28 and TRBJ2-5; D not resolved. This receptor was obtained from a woman under 40 in good health. The CDR3 is CASRDVGFEVQETQYF. CDR3 DNA sequence: TGTGCCAGCAGGGATGTGGGGTTCGAAGTGCAAGAGACCCAGTACTTC.